This passage covers 23 T cell receptor beta chains from one sample sequenced in a study of blood T cells in healthy people across ages (dated by TCRdb to 2013 to 2016). The library was made by 5' RACE. TCRdb shows the sequencer as Illumina HiSeq 2500. A second PCR of roughly 7 to 11 cycles was run with a J-beta primer mix and a sample-barcoded 5' primer. The public reads were run again by TCRdb, first through fastp at Q25 and then through MiXCR, and only productive beta chains were kept. Duplicate CDR3 protein sequences are folded into a single record with the most common DNA and genes. The sample table records about 1.7 million distinct CDR3 sequences; roughly 27% of these occur just once. Together, the top ten hold roughly 8% of the sample. The sample consisted of blood. Receptors originate from a young woman in good health.

The CDR3 sequence: CSARKGLFYEQYF. The CDR3 coding sequence is TGCAGTGCTAGAAAAGGCCTATTCTACGAGCAGTACTTC. The gene calls are TRBV20-1 and TRBJ2-7; unclear D gene. The CDR3 is made up of 13 amino acids. Germline CDR1 DFQATT, CDR2 SNEGSKA (reference sequence). Trimming took 2 bases from V and 3 from J, leaving 11 bases between them.

V gene TRBV7-4 combines with J gene TRBJ2-3; D is undetermined. V lost 8 bases and J lost 8, with 11 bases in between. The CDR3 runs 11 residues. CDR1 and CDR2 from the germline V gene are SGHVT and SQSDAQ. The CDR3 sequence is CASWVSGTQYF. For the CDR3, the DNA is TGTGCCAGCTGGGTCTCGGGTACGCAGTATTTT.

This sequence joins TRBV29-1 and TRBJ1-1; D is unclear. Per germline, CDR1 SQVTM and CDR2 ANQGSEA. The germline V and J ends were trimmed by 4 bases and 2 bases, with 11 bases remaining between them. The CDR3 spans 13 residues. The CDR3 sequence is CSVVRERNTEAFF. In DNA, the CDR3 is TGCAGCGTTGTAAGGGAAAGAAACACTGAAGCTTTCTTT.

The chain links TRBV3-1 to TRBJ1-1; 7 positions match TRBD1. This CDR3 has 14 residues. V lost 3 bases and J lost 1; bases outside the gene matches: 2. Germline lookup yields CDR1 LGHDT and CDR2 YNNKEL (reference sequence). The CDR3 coding sequence is TGTGCCAGCAGCCATGGGGACAGGAACACTGAAGCTTTCTTT. Translation gives CASSHGDRNTEAFF.

Ten or more counts support this clonotype. This chain links TRBV28 with TRBJ1-5; 8 nucleotides match TRBD1. Per the germline V gene, CDR1 is MDHEN and CDR2 is SYDVKM. The CDR3 extends over 13 amino acids. J gave up 4 bases and V 6 bases, and 2 bases lay outside the gene matches. CDR3 nucleotides: TGTGCCAGCAGCCAGGGGGCGAATCAGCCCCAGCATTTT. Its protein product is CASSQGANQPQHF.

This chain connects TRBV12-3 or TRBV12-4 to TRBJ1-1; 7 bases fit TRBD1. With V trimmed by 3 bases and J by 10 bases, 8 bases remained unmatched. The CDR3 has 13 residues. Here the CDR3 reads CASSLTGWDGAFF. The CDR3 bases are TGTGCCAGCAGTTTGACAGGGTGGGATGGAGCTTTCTTT.

This chain links TRBV7-2 with TRBJ2-3, with D perhaps TRBD1 or TRBD2 (6 bases each). The V and J ends lost 5 bases and 4 bases respectively, with 16 bases between them. CDR3 length: 15 residues. The germline V gene encodes CDR1 SGHTA and CDR2 FQGNSA. The CDR3 sequence is CASSALGGGADTQYF. CDR3 nucleotides: TGTGCCAGCAGCGCCCTGGGGGGCGGGGCAGATACGCAGTATTTT.

In this sample, this clonotype turned up many times. The V gene is TRBV18, the J gene TRBJ2-7, with D perhaps given as TRBD1 or TRBD2 (5 bases each). The length of the CDR3 is 15 residues. Trimming pared 3 bases from V and 8 bases from J, leaving 20 bases between. CDR1 and CDR2 from the germline V gene are KGHSH and LQKENI. CDR3 DNA sequence: TGTGCCAGCTCACCTACTCGGGACGGCATCGATCAGCAGTACTTC. This sequence encodes CASSPTRDGIDQQYF.

The rearrangement links TRBV7-7 to TRBJ2-2, with 12 bases aligning to TRBD1. V lost 6 bases, J lost 3 bases, and 5 bases stayed unmatched. There are 16 residues in the CDR3. Per the germline V gene, CDR1 is SSHAT and CDR2 is FNYEAQ (reference sequence). The chain's CDR3 is CASREGQGAYTGELFF. The CDR3 DNA sequence: TGTGCCAGCAGAGAGGGACAGGGGGCTTACACCGGGGAGCTGTTTTTT. Using reference TRBV7-7 and TRBJ2-2 for the parts outside the CDR3, the full variable domain is GAGVSQSPRYKVTKRGQDVTLRCDPISSHATLYWYQQALGQGPEFLTYFNYEAQPDKSGLPSDRFSAERPEGSISTLTIQRTEQRDSAMYRCASREGQGAYTGELFFGEGSRLTVL.

This clonotype showed up just once. V usage is TRBV7-8 and J usage is TRBJ1-5, with TRBD1 matching over 7 bases. In germline, CDR1 is SGHVS, CDR2 FQNEAQ. After removal of 4 bases from V and 0 bases from J, the junction contained 6 bases not matched to a gene. This CDR3 has 16 residues. CDR3 in amino acids: CASSSGRTGSNQPQHF. The CDR3 DNA reads as TGTGCCAGCAGCTCCGGACGGACAGGTAGCAATCAGCCCCAGCATTTT.

This clonotype was detected only a few times. This chain links TRBV7-2 with TRBJ2-7; 9 nucleotides line up with TRBD1. The CDR3 has 16 residues. Per germline, CDR1 SGHTA and CDR2 FQGNSA. Trimming at V came to 5 bases and at J to 1 base, leaving 9 bases not matched to a gene. CDR3 region: CASSPLGQGSSYEQYF. Written as DNA, the CDR3 is TGTGCCAGCAGCCCTCTAGGACAGGGGTCATCCTACGAGCAGTACTTC.

CDR3 residues: CASRAGPNSNQPQHF. The CDR3 DNA reads TGTGCCAGCAGAGCCGGGCCTAATAGCAATCAGCCCCAGCATTTT. This chain links TRBV6-6 with TRBJ1-5; D unresolved. The germline V gene encodes CDR1 MNHNY and CDR2 SVGAGI (reference sequence). The CDR3 covers 15 residues. The V end was cut by 6 bases, the J end by 0 bases, with 12 bases between.

In this sample, this clonotype turned up once. This chain joins TRBV7-2 and TRBJ1-5; D is ambiguous. The germline CDR1 and CDR2 sequences are SGHTA and FQGNSA. V gave up 1 base and J gave up 3 bases, with 10 bases separating them. The CDR3 runs 15 residues. CDR3 nucleotide sequence: TGTGCCAGCAGCTTAGTGGGAGGGAACAATCAGCCCCAGCATTTT. This translates into CASSLVGGNNQPQHF.

The J gene is TRBJ2-7, the V gene TRBV4-3, with TRBD2 identical over 11 bases. Germline V lookup: CDR1 LGHNA, CDR2 YSLEER. V dropped 0 bases and J dropped 4; count of bases not matched to a gene: 11. The CDR3 covers 18 residues. The CDR3 here is CASSQEGTSGSWAYEQYF. DNA of the CDR3: TGCGCCAGCAGCCAAGAGGGTACTAGCGGGAGTTGGGCGTACGAGCAGTACTTC.

This clonotype was recorded a few times. The genes are TRBV20-1 and TRBJ2-3; D not resolved. V lost 4 bases and J lost 1, with 9 bases in between. This CDR3 region has 13 residues. Per the germline V gene, CDR1 is DFQATT and CDR2 is SNEGSKA (reference sequence). CDR3 in amino acids: CSAISDGTDTQYF. CDR3 nucleotide sequence: TGCAGTGCTATAAGTGACGGCACAGATACGCAGTATTTT.

The table lists this clonotype with a few counts. The gene calls are TRBV7-9 and TRBJ2-7; a possible D gene is TRBD1 (6 bases). Germline V gives CDR1 SEHNR, CDR2 FQNEAQ (reference sequence). The CDR3 spans 16 residues. The V end lost 5 bases, the J end lost 0 bases, and 17 bases lay between the germline ends. In DNA, the CDR3 is TGTGCCAGCAGCATTGAGACAGGCTTTAGCTCCTACGAGCAGTACTTC. This gives the protein CASSIETGFSSYEQYF.

The chain uses TRBV11-2 and TRBJ2-1; TRBD2 agrees at 11 bases. This CDR3 is built from 16 residues. With V trimmed by 1 base and J by 10 bases, 9 bases remained unmatched. Germline assignment: CDR1 SGHAT and CDR2 FQNNGV. CDR3 DNA: TGTGCCAGCAGCTTAGTCGGTAGCGGGGGGGCAAGGGAGCAGTTCTTC. Translation: CASSLVGSGGAREQFF. Supplemented by reference TRBV11-2 and TRBJ2-1, the full variable domain reads EAGVAQSPRYKIIEKRQSVAFWCNPISGHATLYWYQQILGQGPKLLIQFQNNGVVDDSQLPKDRFSAERLKGVDSTLKIQPAKLEDSAVYLCASSLVGSGGAREQFFGPGTRLTVL.

The J gene is TRBJ1-2, the V gene TRBV7-9; weak D call: TRBD1 (5 bases). The CDR3 spans 12 residues. The V and J ends lost 1 base and 8 bases respectively, with 8 bases between them. Germline V CDR1 and CDR2: SEHNR, FQNEAQ (reference sequence). This CDR3 reads CASSLVGPGYTF. The CDR3 bases are TGTGCCAGCAGCTTAGTGGGGCCCGGCTACACCTTC. Full variable domain (missing parts from reference TRBV7-9 and TRBJ1-2): DTGVSQNPRHKITKRGQNVTFRCDPISEHNRLYWYRQTLGQGPEFLTYFQNEAQLEKSRLLSDRFSAERPKGSFSTLEIQRTEQGDSAMYLCASSLVGPGYTFGSGTRLTVV.

The chain uses TRBV6-5 and TRBJ2-1; the match to TRBD1 covers 9 bases. The CDR3 is made up of 14 amino acids. V gave up 5 bases and J gave up 8 bases; unmatched junction bases: 7. From germline, CDR1 is MNHEY and CDR2 SVGAGI. In DNA form, the CDR3 reads TGTGCCAGCAGTCGCGGGACAGGGATAGATGAGCAGTTCTTC. Protein product: CASSRGTGIDEQFF.

For the CDR3, the DNA is TGTGCCAGCTTGAGGACCAGGACTAGCGGGAGTGAGCAGTTCTTC. Its translation: CASLRTRTSGSEQFF. This sequence joins TRBV18 and TRBJ2-1, with 13 bases aligning to TRBD2. V shed 7 bases and J 9 bases; nucleotides not matched to a gene: 9. In germline, CDR1 is KGHSH, CDR2 LQKENI. This CDR3 has 15 amino acids.

The V call is TRBV20-1, the J call TRBJ2-1; 10 nucleotides line up with TRBD2. Germline V gene lookup returns CDR1 DFQATT and CDR2 SNEGSKA (reference sequence). The CDR3 runs 19 residues. The junction had 12 bases not matched to a gene; V was cut back by 1 base and J by 0 bases. CDR3 nucleotides: TGCAGTGCTAGAGGGGCTAGCGGGGGTGTCGTGACCTCCTACAATGAGCAGTTCTTC. Its protein is CSARGASGGVVTSYNEQFF.

In this sample, this clonotype turned up many times. J is TRBJ2-1 and V is TRBV29-1, with D perhaps matching TRBD1 or TRBD2 (6 bases each). This CDR3 comprises 14 residues. The V gene lost 7 bases and the J gene lost 5 bases, with 18 bases spanning the gap. Germline lookup yields CDR1 SQVTM and CDR2 ANQGSEA. CDR3 bases: TGCAGCGCCCGAGCCGGGGGCGGCCACAATGAGCAGTTCTTC. This translates into CSARAGGGHNEQFF.

This clonotype has just a few counts. The genes are TRBV24-1 and TRBJ1-2; TRBD1 matches 7 bases. CDR1 is KGHDR and CDR2 is SFDVKD in the germline V gene. CDR3 length equals 15 residues. V gave up 3 bases and J gave up 1 base; unmatched junction bases: 4. In nucleotides, the CDR3 is TGTGCCACCAGTGATAAGGACAGGAATAACTATGGCTACACCTTC. It yields the protein CATSDKDRNNYGYTF.